This T cell receptor (beta chain) stems from a study of cytomegalovirus exposure and HLA in healthy donors. Study-level findings and limits: It was reported that TCR beta sequences correctly inferred the HLA-A and HLA-B alleles for most subjects. Solely CMV serostatus was available to characterize immune exposure. In a later analysis, V- and J-gene trimming of beta chains associated with a DCLRE1C missense variant, replicated independently.

Notes on this clone: Its specificity is not known.

Vbeta (60) and Jbeta (13) primers were used in the PCR. The method was immunoSEQ multiplex PCR; TCRdb's version includes in-frame clones alone and lacks a portion of them. The data contain about 250,000 clones, 92% of them singletons. The clonotype comes from a girl aged 2-15 years in good health and CMV-seronegative. Material: PBMCs.

CDR3 loop: CASSEYGPPLAGRTYNEQFF. CDR3 coding DNA: TGTGCCAGCAGTGAGTACGGTCCGCCCCTAGCGGGTAGGACCTACAATGAGCAGTTCTTC. The V gene is TRBV6-4, the J gene TRBJ2-1; 8 positions agree with TRBD2. J was trimmed by 2 bases and V by 3 bases; bases with no gene match: 18. Germline V gives CDR1 MRHNA, CDR2 SNTAGT. CDR3 length equals 20 residues.